This T cell receptor beta chain was sequenced during a study of early stage breast cancer tumors (dated by TCRdb to about 2017). Regarding the complete study: Of the approximately 15 invasive breast tumors, approximately 11 were found to be estrogen receptor-positive, progesterone receptor-positive and HER2-negative. Across all samples, about 2.9 million templates representing 1 million or so unique clonotypes were detected. About 70% of the 12 ER+/PR+/HER2- tumors were invasive ductal carcinomas, while the other four were invasive lobular carcinomas. A read coverage of roughly 10-fold per sample was achieved on average.

The full study reports these points: Compared with adjacent normal breast tissue, tumors had around 2.6-fold higher T cell density and higher clonality. Sequencing bulk genomic DNA from unsorted cells could not capture chain pairing or functional markers like CD4, CD8 and FOXP3. Repertoires from blood and normal breast were more alike than repertoires from blood and tumor, and in about 90% of the 16 patients, comparing each tissue with blood separated tumor from normal. Because the cohort was small, analysis by tumor subtype was not possible. Enriched TCRB sequences shared across patients were mostly commonly generated sequences, unlikely to play an important role in the tumor microenvironment.

Each sample was amplified as two independent genomic DNA replicates: around 0.47 ug for blood and approximately 1.4 ug for tumor or normal breast. Following the manufacturer's instructions, the ImmunoSeq Intro kit was used to carry out TCRB sequencing on genomic DNA. The multiplex PCR ran for about 31 cycles using proprietary primers and spike-in control sequences for absolute quantification. Single-end 150-bp reads were used to sequence an 87-bp fragment covering the CDR3 and the flanking V and J genes. Seven samples, each with two replicates, were multiplexed per lane of an Illumina MiSeq using version 3.0 chemistry. Per the original workflow: The vendor's proprietary pipeline handled the raw data processing, merging both replicates into a single result for each sample. To define clonotypes, the study grouped productive rearrangements that shared the V-gene family, CDR3 amino acid sequence and J-gene segment. Clonality was computed as 1 minus the normalized Shannon entropy (Pielou evenness) of TCRB abundances. T cell density was estimated as total templates divided by the number of input cells, with the number of input cells inferred from the DNA input amount. Recon with default parameters was used to estimate total repertoire diversity and clonality. Clonotypes with over 0.1% abundance in tumor and at least 32-fold higher abundance in tumor than in normal breast were defined as tumor-enriched. TCRdb obtained this table from immuneACCESS and retained in-frame rearrangements with V and J assigned. These tables miss some clones; where compared with another copy, unresolved V genes account for less than half of the shortfall, and the remainder is unexplained. The DNA was the basis for D and trimming; V, J and clone size are from that table. The sample yields roughly 40,000 clones; approximately 78% were counted once. The ten largest clones take up 7.2% of the sample.

This clone was observed a few times. This clone's antigen is unknown. No much larger clone exists at a distance of one base, and base qualities are not known. The study profiled bulk TCR beta-chain repertoires in matched peripheral blood, tumor and adjacent normal breast tissue taken from approximately 15 patients with early-stage breast cancer. Before surgery, roughly 4.5-10 mL of whole blood was collected into EDTA tubes and then processed within 2 hours. Ficoll-Paque centrifugation in SepMate-50 tubes was used to isolate peripheral blood mononuclear cells. PBMCs were cryopreserved in around 90% FBS with approximately 10% DMSO in aliquots of roughly 2 to 4.5 million cells and stored in liquid nitrogen. The Qiagen AllPrep DNA/RNA Mini kit was used to extract genomic DNA. CDR3 length: 14 amino acids, cysteine to phenylalanine. Here the CDR3 DNA is all that survives: 42 bases in frame from base 1. V loses 4 bases of germline sequence and J loses 2 bases, and the interval between the two ends is 9 bases. For CDR1 and CDR2, the germline V gene lists KGHSH and LQKENI.

The chain was built from TRBV18 and TRBJ1-5, with the D segment identity uncertain. Sequencing input: blood. The sequence was obtained from a person aged 45-60 years with breast cancer. The CDR3 corresponds to CASSRGSGNQPQHF. In nucleotide form, the sequence is TGTGCCAGCTCACGAGGCAGTGGCAATCAGCCCCAGCATTTT. With the rest looked up from the reference TRBV18 and TRBJ1-5 genes rather than sequenced, the full variable domain is NAGVMQNPRHLVRRRGQEARLRCSPMKGHSHVYWYRQLPEEGLKFMVYLQKENIIDESGMPKERFSAEFPKEGPSILRIQQVVRGDSAAYFCASSRGSGNQPQHFGDGTRLSIL.